These 9 T cell receptor beta chains originate from one sample sequenced in a study of T-cell reconstitution after alpha-beta-depleted transplantation in children. The TCRbeta library was prepared with unique molecular identifiers. From the PCR reads, TCRdb called clonotypes with MiXCR, one entry per CDR3 protein. Of roughly 610,000 distinct CDR3 sequences detected, about 10% appear once; the ten largest clones hold 4% to 5%. Source: PBMCs from the stem cell graft donor, taken from the stem cell graft. The source is a human donor who donated a stem cell graft to a child with acute myeloid leukemia.

This clonotype was picked up many times. The chain uses TRBV27 and TRBJ1-1, with 7 nucleotides matching TRBD1. Per the germline V gene, CDR1 is MNHEY and CDR2 is SMNVEV (reference sequence). V shed 3 bases and J 12 bases; nucleotides not matched to a gene: 7. This CDR3 comprises 12 residues. CDR3 amino acids: CASSFLTGSTFF. CDR3 nucleotide sequence: TGTGCCAGCAGTTTTCTGACAGGGAGCACTTTCTTT.

This sequence joins TRBV20-1 and TRBJ2-1, with TRBD2 identical over 13 bases. The CDR3 is 18 residues long. J gave up 0 bases and V 4 bases, and 9 bases lay outside the gene matches. Germline V gives CDR1 DFQATT, CDR2 SNEGSKA (reference sequence). CDR3 sequence: CSATTSGRAVSSYNEQFF. Here the CDR3 DNA reads TGCAGTGCTACCACTAGCGGGAGGGCCGTCAGCTCCTACAATGAGCAGTTCTTC.

This chain uses TRBV6-1 with TRBJ1-3; 9 bases are a match to TRBD1. The CDR3 contains 16 residues. CDR1 is MNHNS and CDR2 is SASEGT in the germline V gene. After removal of 2 bases from V and 6 bases from J, the junction contained 8 bases not matched to a gene. CDR3 loop: CASSEIPGQGKNTIYF. The CDR3 coding sequence is TGTGCCAGCAGTGAAATACCCGGACAGGGGAAAAACACCATATATTTT.

The J gene is TRBJ2-1, the V gene TRBV18; no firm D call. This CDR3 region has 17 residues. Per germline, CDR1 KGHSH and CDR2 LQKENI. V shed 1 base and J shed 6 bases, with 19 bases lying between them. CDR3 loop: CASSPQENDKTLNEQFF. CDR3 nucleotide sequence: TGTGCCAGCTCACCACAGGAGAACGACAAGACCCTCAATGAGCAGTTCTTC.

This chain joins TRBV20-1 and TRBJ2-5, with 14 bases matching TRBD2. The germline CDR1 and CDR2 sequences are DFQATT and SNEGSKA (reference sequence). V dropped 0 bases and J dropped 4; count of bases not matched to a gene: 7. The CDR3 covers 17 residues. The CDR3 DNA follows: TGCAGTGCTAGAGATGGACTAGCGGGAGGTAGGGGAGAGACCCAGTACTTC. It is translated as CSARDGLAGGRGETQYF.

The chain carries TRBV12-3 or TRBV12-4 and TRBJ2-3; 11 nucleotides line up with TRBD2. V shed 4 bases and J 7 bases; nucleotides not matched to a gene: 10. This CDR3 spans 16 amino acids. The CDR3 bases are TGTGCCAGCAGTTCCGGGACTAGCGGAGGGGGCTATACGCAGTATTTT. Translated, it gives CASSSGTSGGGYTQYF.

The sample holds a few counts of this clonotype. The chain has TRBV4-3 and TRBJ2-7; TRBD2 might be the D (5 bases). Trimming removed 1 base at V and 5 bases at J, with 18 bases between. This CDR3 has 16 amino acids. Germline loops: CDR1 LGHNA, CDR2 YSLEER. The DNA for the CDR3 is TGCGCCAGCAGCCAAGTGAGAGGGTCAGAGAGCCACGAGCAGTACTTC. This translates into CASSQVRGSESHEQYF.

The V and J genes are TRBV7-2 and TRBJ2-7; possible D gene TRBD1, 6 bases. V gave up 0 bases and J gave up 2 bases, with 14 bases separating them. The CDR3 loop spans 16 amino acids. Germline assignment: CDR1 SGHTA and CDR2 FQGNSA. CDR3 sequence reads: CASSLAVGAGAYEQYF. CDR3 coding DNA: TGTGCCAGCAGCTTAGCGGTGGGGGCAGGAGCCTACGAGCAGTACTTC.

The chain recombines TRBV27 with TRBJ2-7; D might be TRBD1 (6 bases). The V end lost 1 base, the J end lost 6 bases, and 16 bases lay between the germline ends. This CDR3 has 15 residues. The V gene's germline CDR1 is MNHEY and CDR2 SMNVEV (reference sequence). In nucleotides, the CDR3 is TGTGCCAGCAGTTTATTCGGGCAGGGGCTAGGCGAGCAGTACTTC. Translating gives CASSLFGQGLGEQYF.